The 2 T cell receptor beta chains below all came from one sample that was sequenced in a study of blood T cells in healthy people across ages. Primed by a sample-barcoded 5' primer and a J-beta primer mix, a second PCR proceeded for 7 to 11 cycles. TCRdb processed the 5' RACE reads anew with MiXCR; each CDR3 protein has one entry. The sample gives roughly 1,800,000 distinct CDR3 sequences, around half of which show up once; approximately 2.1% is in the top ten. Sequenced material: blood. These TCRs come from a woman aged 40 to 50 in good health.

This clonotype turned up a few times. The J gene is TRBJ2-1, the V gene TRBV29-1, with a weak D call TRBD1 (6 bases). Germline values: CDR1 SQVTM, CDR2 ANQGSEA. The CDR3 length is 13 residues. V shed 3 bases and J shed 3 bases, with 9 bases lying between them. CDR3 in amino acids: CSVEAGDYNEQFF. CDR3 DNA: TGCAGCGTTGAGGCAGGGGACTACAATGAGCAGTTCTTC.

The chain links TRBV6-5 to TRBJ2-7; D unclear. Germline values: CDR1 MNHEY, CDR2 SVGAGI. Between the trimmed V and J ends, which lost 8 bases and 0 bases, there was a span of 11 bases. The CDR3 is made up of 13 amino acids. CDR3 sequence: CASGLQSSYEQYF. The DNA of the CDR3 is TGTGCCAGCGGTCTACAAAGCTCCTACGAGCAGTACTTC.